Listed here are 31 T cell receptor beta chains from one sample, sequenced in a study of OX40 agonist ivuxolimab in advanced cancers. Library creation used the immunoSEQ multiplex PCR assay. Not all clones reach the TCRdb copy of this immuneACCESS table, which keeps in-frame sequences only. Checked studies attribute under half of the gap to unresolved V genes and leave the rest unexplained. This sample comprises about 45,000 clones, approximately 86% of them detected only once. Jointly, the top ten make up about 12% of the sample. The sample was CD4+ or CD8+ T cells sorted from blood, taken in a trial of the OX40 agonist ivuxolimab. The receptors derive from an adult with an advanced solid tumor such as melanoma, head and neck, liver or kidney cancer.

The chain couples TRBV7-3 to TRBJ1-2; TRBD1 matches 7 bases. Germline V lookup: CDR1 SGHTA, CDR2 FQGTGA. V was clipped by 4 bases and J by 6 bases; unmatched bases: 5. The CDR3 is 13 residues long. The CDR3 here is CASSSATGNGYTF. CDR3 in DNA: TGTGCCAGCAGCTCAGCGACAGGGAATGGCTACACCTTC.

V is TRBV19 and J is TRBJ2-5; the D gene is possibly TRBD2 (5 bases). CDR3 length: 12 residues. V gave up 4 bases and J gave up 5 bases, with 8 bases separating them. CDR1 is LNHDA, CDR2 SQIVND, per germline (reference sequence). This CDR3 is CASSKSGETQYF. CDR3 bases: TGTGCCAGTAGTAAGTCGGGGGAGACCCAGTACTTC.

V usage is TRBV2 and J usage is TRBJ2-7; D unresolved. The V gene's germline CDR1 is SNHLY and CDR2 FYNNEI. The germline V and J ends were trimmed by 3 bases and 4 bases, with 7 bases remaining between them. The CDR3 has 12 amino acids. CDR3 coding DNA: TGTGCCAGCAGTGACACGAGGTACGAGCAGTACTTC. This translates into CASSDTRYEQYF.

The genes are TRBV30 and TRBJ2-1; TRBD2 matches 12 bases. After removal of 2 bases from V and 10 bases from J, the junction contained 9 bases not matched to a gene. The CDR3 length is 15 residues. Germline values: CDR1 GTSNPN, CDR2 SVGIG (reference sequence). CDR3: CAWSWLAGGAGEQFF. The DNA of the CDR3 is TGTGCCTGGAGTTGGCTAGCGGGAGGGGCGGGGGAGCAGTTCTTC. Full variable domain (missing parts from reference TRBV30 and TRBJ2-1): SQTIHQWPATLVQPVGSPLSLECTVEGTSNPNLYWYRQAAGRGLQLLFYSVGIGQISSEVPQNLSASRPQDRQFILSSKKLLLSDSGFYLCAWSWLAGGAGEQFFGPGTRLTVL.

CDR3 nucleotides: TGTGCCAGCAGCTTAATCCGGGCGACAGTGAACACCGGGGAGCTGTTTTTT. This sequence encodes CASSLIRATVNTGELFF. The chain recombines TRBV11-2 with TRBJ2-2, with D possibly matching TRBD1 (5 bases). Germline values: CDR1 SGHAT, CDR2 FQNNGV. The CDR3 is 17 amino acids. The V end lost 2 bases, the J end lost 1 base, and 14 bases lay between the germline ends.

The count of this clone is one. The chain couples TRBV6-6 to TRBJ2-7; D is perhaps TRBD1 (6 bases). The CDR3 has 14 amino acids. The germline V gene has CDR1 MNHNY and CDR2 SVGAGI (reference sequence). Trimming cost V 4 bases and J 6 bases, with 16 bases left between them. The CDR3: CASSSPGARSEQYF. For the CDR3, the DNA is TGTGCCAGCAGTTCCCCAGGGGCGCGGAGCGAGCAGTACTTC.

The chain joins TRBV6-1 to TRBJ2-7; TRBD1 or TRBD2 may be the D gene (10 bases each). V shed 9 bases and J shed 6 bases, with 24 bases lying between them. Germline V gene lookup returns CDR1 MNHNS and CDR2 SASEGT. The CDR3 extends over 15 amino acids. The chain's CDR3 is CASDRGLAGEGEQYF. The CDR3 nucleotides are TGTGCCAGTGACAGGGGGCTAGCGGGAGAGGGCGAGCAGTACTTC.

V and J are TRBV6-5 and TRBJ2-1; no clear D gene. The CDR3 contains 13 residues. V lost 2 bases to trimming and J lost 8 bases, with 10 bases between them. Germline V gene data show CDR1 as MNHEY and CDR2 as SVGAGI. CDR3 loop: CASSYSRSDEQFF. For the CDR3, the DNA is TGTGCCAGCAGTTACAGCAGGTCGGATGAGCAGTTCTTC.

This chain joins TRBV27 and TRBJ2-3; possible D gene TRBD2, 6 bases. V was clipped by 3 bases and J by 0 bases, with 16 bases between them. The CDR3 runs 17 residues. Germline V CDR1 and CDR2: MNHEY, SMNVEV (reference sequence). CDR3 amino acids: CASSFVGGDLSTDTQYF. The CDR3 DNA sequence: TGTGCCAGCAGTTTCGTGGGGGGTGATCTTAGCACAGATACGCAGTATTTT.

The chain joins TRBV11-3 to TRBJ2-7; D is possibly TRBD2 (6 bases). Germline-derived CDR1 and CDR2 are SGHNT and YENEEA. Trimming removed 4 bases from V and 0 bases from J, with 16 bases in between. This CDR3 is built from 16 residues. The CDR3: CASSSPRRDNSYEQYF. The CDR3 DNA sequence: TGTGCCAGCAGCTCCCCCCGGAGGGATAACTCCTACGAGCAGTACTTC.

The chain combines TRBV6-5 with TRBJ2-1; the D gene is possibly TRBD1 (5 bases). The CDR3 consists of 15 residues. Germline V gene lookup returns CDR1 MNHEY and CDR2 SVGAGI. V lost 3 bases, J lost 4 bases, and 13 bases lay in between. The CDR3 region is CASSYRGASYNEQFF. The CDR3 DNA reads as TGTGCCAGCAGTTATAGGGGCGCGAGTTACAATGAGCAGTTCTTC.

V usage is TRBV4-1 and J usage is TRBJ2-7; D remains ambiguous. Trimming removed 1 base at V and 9 bases at J, with 7 bases between. This CDR3 spans 11 amino acids. Germline V gene sequence: CDR1 MGHRA, CDR2 YSYEKL. The DNA for the CDR3 is TGCGCCAGCAGCCAAGGCGTCACGCAGTACTTC. This gives the protein CASSQGVTQYF.

This chain uses TRBV27 with TRBJ2-7, with TRBD2 matching over 12 bases. Trimming at V came to 5 bases and at J to 2 bases, leaving 4 bases not matched to a gene. This CDR3 comprises 15 residues. Germline values: CDR1 MNHEY, CDR2 SMNVEV (reference sequence). The CDR3 nucleotides read TGTGCCAGCAGTCCCCGACTAGCGGGGGCCTACGAGCAGTACTTC. Residues: CASSPRLAGAYEQYF.

The count of this clone is one. The chain links TRBV27 to TRBJ2-1; D ambiguous. Trimming stripped 2 bases from V and 3 bases from J, with 11 bases between. CDR3 size: 15 residues. The germline gives CDR1 MNHEY, CDR2 SMNVEV (reference sequence). CDR3 sequence (DNA): TGTGCCAGCAGTTTAACTGCAGTGGACTACAATGAGCAGTTCTTC. It codes for CASSLTAVDYNEQFF.

The rearrangement joins TRBV28 to TRBJ1-1; D not resolved. The germline V and J ends were trimmed by 6 bases and 1 base, with 12 bases remaining between them. CDR1 is MDHEN, CDR2 SYDVKM, per germline. This CDR3 region has 14 residues. The CDR3 spells CASSAGRENTEAFF. The CDR3 DNA reads as TGTGCCAGCAGCGCAGGACGGGAGAACACTGAAGCTTTCTTT.

This chain links TRBV4-1 with TRBJ1-1, with 8 bases matching TRBD1. The V gene's germline CDR1 is MGHRA and CDR2 YSYEKL. V trimming: 4 bases; J trimming: 4 bases; junction bases outside the gene matches: 8. CDR3 length: 15 residues. CDR3 in DNA: TGCGCCAGCAGCCCGAGAGAGGACAGGGCCACTGAAGCTTTCTTT. This encodes CASSPREDRATEAFF.

This chain links TRBV9 with TRBJ2-2; the D call may be TRBD1 or TRBD2 (5 bases each). The germline V gene encodes CDR1 SGDLS and CDR2 YYNGEE. CDR3 length: 15 residues. V gave up 3 bases and J gave up 3 bases, with 12 bases separating them. CDR3 DNA: TGTGCCAGCAGCGGGGGGACGGGATACACCGGGGAGCTGTTTTTT. The encoded protein is CASSGGTGYTGELFF.

The V and J genes are TRBV4-3 and TRBJ1-2; D might be TRBD1 (5 bases). Trimming took 0 bases from V and 3 from J, leaving 8 bases between them. Germline-derived CDR1 and CDR2 are LGHNA and YSLEER. The CDR3 runs 14 residues. In nucleotides, the CDR3 is TGCGCCAGCAGCCAAGACAGGGCGGACTATGGCTACACCTTC. Encoded protein: CASSQDRADYGYTF.

This clone was seen a few times. The V call is TRBV4-1, the J call TRBJ2-2, with TRBD2 identical over 8 bases. CDR1 and CDR2 (germline): MGHRA, YSYEKL. This CDR3 has 14 residues. J lost 4 bases, V lost 7 bases, and 5 bases had no gene match. The CDR3 nucleotides read TGCGCCAGCACCGACCTAGCGGGCACCGGGGAGCTGTTTTTT. This translates into CASTDLAGTGELFF.

The chain carries TRBV9 and TRBJ2-5; D is ambiguous. The end of the DNA aligns better with TRBJ2-7, so the J call may be wrong. Germline CDR1 is SGDLS and CDR2 is YYNGEE. This CDR3 contains 14 residues. The DNA of the CDR3 is TGTGCCAGCAGCGATGGCAAAGCAACCTACGAGCAGTACTTC. Its translation: CASSDGKATYEQYF.

The chain combines TRBV5-8 with TRBJ2-1; D could derive from TRBD1 or TRBD2 (5 bases each). The V and J ends lost 2 bases and 3 bases respectively, with 12 bases between them. In germline, CDR1 is SGHTS, CDR2 YDEGEE. This CDR3 comprises 15 residues. The CDR3, as DNA: TGTGCCAGCAGCTTATCTGGGGGAATCTACAATGAGCAGTTCTTC. Its protein product is CASSLSGGIYNEQFF. The full variable domain, its missing parts supplied by reference TRBV5-8 and TRBJ2-1, is EAGVTQSPTHLIKTRGQQATLRCSPISGHTSVYWYQQALGLGLQFLLWYDEGEERNRGNFPPRFSGRQFPNYSSELNVNALELEDSALYLCASSLSGGIYNEQFFGPGTRLTVL.

The chain is built from TRBV9 and TRBJ2-1; TRBD2 matches 8 bases. V shed 3 bases and J 9 bases; nucleotides not matched to a gene: 11. This CDR3 comprises 15 residues. CDR1 and CDR2 from the germline V gene are SGDLS and YYNGEE. The CDR3, as DNA: TGTGCCAGCAGCGAAGCCGGGGGGGCCTGGGGTGAGCAGTTCTTC. Translating it yields CASSEAGGAWGEQFF.

The V and J genes are TRBV5-6 and TRBJ2-5; 12 nucleotides line up with TRBD1. This CDR3 region has 17 residues. Trimming removed 3 bases from V and 5 bases from J; junction bases left unmatched: 11. Germline lookup yields CDR1 SGHDT and CDR2 YYEEEE. The CDR3, as DNA: TGTGCCAGCAGCTCTGACCGGGACAGGGGGCGCCGGGAGACCCAGTACTTC. Encoded protein: CASSSDRDRGRRETQYF. Together with reference TRBV5-6 and TRBJ2-5, the CDR3 gives the full variable domain: DAGVTQSPTHLIKTRGQQVTLRCSPKSGHDTVSWYQQALGQGPQFIFQYYEEEERQRGNFPDRFSGHQFPNYSSELNVNALLLGDSALYLCASSSDRDRGRRETQYFGPGTRLLVL.

The chain couples TRBV7-9 to TRBJ1-1; D ambiguous. The V gene's germline CDR1 is SEHNR and CDR2 FQNEAQ (reference sequence). Trimming left V 0 bases short and J 7 bases short, with 6 bases between. The CDR3 consists of 12 residues. DNA of the CDR3: TGTGCCAGCAGCTTAGCGAGAGGTGAAGCTTTCTTT. This gives the protein CASSLARGEAFF.

CDR3 in amino acids: CASSFGLDYTGELFF. In nucleotides, the CDR3 is TGTGCCAGCAGCTTTGGGCTAGACTACACCGGGGAGCTGTTTTTT. V usage is TRBV5-4 and J usage is TRBJ2-2; no firm D call. The germline CDR1 and CDR2 sequences are SGHNT and YYREEE (reference sequence). The CDR3 contains 15 residues. The germline V and J ends were trimmed by 2 bases and 3 bases, with 11 bases remaining between them.

The gene calls are TRBV28 and TRBJ2-7; D is perhaps TRBD2 (6 bases). The CDR3 length is 18 residues. Germline-derived CDR1 and CDR2 are MDHEN and SYDVKM. V was pared by 4 bases and J by 2 bases, with 24 bases between. The CDR3: CASSSVFRRADPAYEQYF. The CDR3, as DNA: TGTGCCAGCAGTTCCGTTTTCCGGAGGGCCGATCCTGCCTACGAGCAGTACTTC.

The gene calls are TRBV7-8 and TRBJ2-1; 9 bases align to TRBD2. After removal of 5 bases from V and 8 bases from J, the junction contained 19 bases not matched to a gene. Germline loops: CDR1 SGHVS, CDR2 FQNEAQ. CDR3 length: 18 residues. CDR3 sequence reads: CASSPLIVAGDFYDEQFF. The CDR3 DNA is TGTGCCAGCAGCCCCCTCATAGTAGCGGGAGATTTTTACGATGAGCAGTTCTTC.

The rearrangement uses TRBV6-6 and TRBJ2-7, with TRBD1 matching 9 bases. The germline V gene has CDR1 MNHNY and CDR2 SVGAGI (reference sequence). The CDR3 has 15 residues. V gave up 0 bases and J gave up 2 bases; unmatched junction bases: 2. CDR3 nucleotide sequence: TGTGCCAGCAGTTACTCCGGACAGGGGCCCTACGAGCAGTACTTC. Protein: CASSYSGQGPYEQYF.

This chain uses TRBV7-9 with TRBJ1-1; no reliable D call. Per the germline V gene, CDR1 is SEHNR and CDR2 is FQNEAQ (reference sequence). The V end was cut by 8 bases, the J end by 4 bases, with 11 bases between. The CDR3 is 12 amino acids. Written as DNA, the CDR3 is TGTGCCAGCTTAGGATGGGGCACTGAAGCTTTCTTT. It translates to CASLGWGTEAFF.

The rearrangement uses TRBV19 and TRBJ2-1; D gene uncertain. V was shortened by 4 bases and J by 15 bases, with 10 bases between the two germline ends. The CDR3 has 10 residues. The germline CDR1 and CDR2 sequences are LNHDA and SQIVND (reference sequence). The CDR3 loop is CASSKLSLFF. CDR3 DNA sequence: TGTGCCAGTAGTAAGTTGAGTCTGTTCTTC.

Regarding this clone: A junction end diverges from the germline sequence, so it may reflect a read error. J is TRBJ1-1 and V is TRBV5-1; possibly TRBD1 for D (5 bases). This CDR3 is 12 amino acids long. CDR1 is SGHRS and CDR2 is YFSETQ in the germline V gene. The CDR3 region has the DNA TGCGCCAGCAGATTGGGGGGAACTGAAGCTTTCTTT. This codes for CASRLGGTEAFF.